This passage covers 20 T cell receptor beta chains from one sample sequenced in a study of graft-versus-host responses after intestinal transplantation. What these receptors recognize is not known. Here immunoSEQ multiplex PCR was the method, and the copy in TCRdb shows in-frame clones only, minus some. The sample contains about 51,000 clones, about 95% of which appear only once. The sequences come from unstimulated CD8+ T cells sorted from spleen or lymph node cells, collected before transplant. Every receptor here comes from a human donor who was the organ donor for an intestinal transplant.

The J gene is TRBJ1-5, the V gene TRBV2; a possible D gene is TRBD1 (5 bases). This CDR3 contains 15 residues. From germline, CDR1 is SNHLY and CDR2 FYNNEI. With 3 bases removed from V and 8 bases from J, the gap between germline ends came to 17 bases. CDR3 bases: TGTGCCAGCAGTGATTGGAGCGGGGGAAGGAAGCCCCAGCATTTT. Amino acids: CASSDWSGGRKPQHF.

In regard to this clone: The same CDR3 also results from other DNA sequences found in this sample. The chain links TRBV10-3 to TRBJ2-5, with D maybe TRBD1 (6 bases). Trimming removed 6 bases at V and 1 base at J, with 18 bases between. The CDR3 consists of 16 residues. Germline assignment: CDR1 ENHRY and CDR2 SYGVKD. The CDR3 region is CAISPTGEGTQETQYF. The CDR3 DNA follows: TGTGCCATCAGCCCGACAGGAGAGGGGACCCAAGAGACCCAGTACTTC.

The chain recombines TRBV27 with TRBJ2-3; 9 nucleotides agree with TRBD2. J was trimmed by 1 base and V by 0 bases; bases with no gene match: 11. The CDR3 is 19 residues long. CDR1 MNHEY and CDR2 SMNVEV come from the germline V gene (reference sequence). CDR3 in DNA: TGTGCCAGCAGTTTATCGATCGGACTGGCGGGGGGGGGCACAGATACGCAGTATTTT. This encodes CASSLSIGLAGGGTDTQYF.

The chain joins TRBV14 to TRBJ2-7; D remains ambiguous. This CDR3 contains 13 residues. V was shortened by 4 bases and J by 5 bases, with 12 bases between the two germline ends. Germline V CDR1 and CDR2: SGHDN, FVKESK. CDR3 in DNA: TGTGCCAGCAGCCTCAACCCGGCGGACGAGCAGTACTTC. Amino acids: CASSLNPADEQYF.

The chain joins TRBV25-1 to TRBJ1-1; TRBD1 is a possible D gene (6 bases). The CDR3 is made up of 12 amino acids. The ends were cut back, 10 bases at V and 5 bases at J, with 14 bases in the middle. Germline V gene lookup returns CDR1 MGHDK and CDR2 SYGVNS. CDR3 bases: TGTGCCACCCGGCAGGGGTCAACTGAAGCTTTCTTT. The encoded protein is CATRQGSTEAFF.

This chain uses TRBV6-1 with TRBJ2-1; the match to TRBD2 covers 11 bases. The CDR3 length is 19 residues. Germline V gives CDR1 MNHNS, CDR2 SASEGT. After removal of 3 bases from V and 2 bases from J, the junction contained 12 bases not matched to a gene. CDR3 residues: CASSESLAGGFRTYNEQFF. The CDR3 DNA reads as TGTGCCAGCAGTGAGAGTCTAGCGGGGGGTTTTAGGACCTACAATGAGCAGTTCTTC.

The chain couples TRBV7-2 to TRBJ2-1; 12 bases line up with TRBD2. Germline CDR1 reads SGHTA; CDR2 reads FQGNSA. This CDR3 has 16 residues. The trim removed 2 bases at V and 8 bases at J, leaving 7 bases unmatched. CDR3 bases: TGTGCCAGCAGCTTAAGTCTAGCGGGGGGGCCCCATGAGCAGTTCTTC. As protein: CASSLSLAGGPHEQFF.

This chain joins TRBV15 and TRBJ2-5; 11 bases fit TRBD1. The J call is in doubt because the DNA end fits TRBJ2-7 better. This CDR3 contains 14 residues. CDR1 is LNHNV and CDR2 is YYDKDF in the germline V gene (reference sequence). CDR3 protein: CATGPGQGEYEQYF. The CDR3 coding sequence is TGTGCCACCGGTCCGGGACAGGGGGAGTACGAGCAGTACTTC.

The chain joins TRBV19 to TRBJ1-1, with 9 bases fitting TRBD1. CDR3 length: 12 residues. J was trimmed by 4 bases and V by 6 bases; bases with no gene match: 0. CDR1 LNHDA and CDR2 SQIVND come from the germline V gene (reference sequence). CDR3 region: CASRTGGTEAFF. CDR3 in DNA: TGTGCCAGTAGGACAGGGGGCACTGAAGCTTTCTTT.

The chain has TRBV29-1 and TRBJ2-1; D remains ambiguous. Trimming pared 2 bases from V and 10 bases from J, leaving 9 bases between. The CDR3 runs 11 residues. Germline V CDR1 and CDR2: SQVTM, ANQGSEA. CDR3 protein: CSVESALEQFF. The CDR3 DNA sequence: TGCAGCGTTGAATCGGCATTGGAGCAGTTCTTC.

This clone appeared once. The chain is built from TRBV28 and TRBJ2-5, with D maybe TRBD1 (5 bases). The ends were cut back, 2 bases at V and 2 bases at J, with 18 bases in the middle. The CDR3 loop spans 17 amino acids. Germline values: CDR1 MDHEN, CDR2 SYDVKM. Here the CDR3 reads CASSLVLAGLGQETQYF. The DNA for the CDR3 is TGTGCCAGCAGTTTAGTGTTGGCAGGGTTGGGGCAAGAGACCCAGTACTTC.

V and J are TRBV11-3 and TRBJ2-7; D is perhaps TRBD2 (6 bases). Germline V gene data show CDR1 as SGHNT and CDR2 as YENEEA. The V and J ends lost 4 bases and 6 bases respectively, with 13 bases between them. The CDR3 runs 13 residues. CDR3 nucleotides: TGTGCCAGCAGCTCAGGGACTTTTTCCGAGCAGTACTTC. It encodes CASSSGTFSEQYF.

The chain carries TRBV7-5 and TRBJ2-5; the D call of TRBD2 is as the table states it, not checked on the DNA. TRBV7-5 is labeled a pseudogene. This CDR3 contains 15 residues. The CDR3 protein is CARSLEIAGKETQYF. CDR3 nucleotides: TGTGCCAGAAGCTTAGAGATTGCGGGGAAAGAGACCCAGTACTTC.

This clone has just one count. The chain links TRBV11-3 to TRBJ2-7; D perhaps matches TRBD1 (6 bases). The CDR3 extends over 13 amino acids. V shed 1 base and J shed 3 bases, with 7 bases lying between them. Germline lookup yields CDR1 SGHNT and CDR2 YENEEA. CDR3: CASSLGRGYEQYF. The CDR3 nucleotides read TGTGCCAGCAGCTTAGGCAGGGGCTACGAGCAGTACTTC.

The gene calls are TRBV27 and TRBJ2-1; 10 bases match TRBD2. Germline trimming cut 8 bases from V and 8 bases from J; bases unmatched to any gene: 6. The CDR3 is 13 residues long. Per the germline V gene, CDR1 is MNHEY and CDR2 is SMNVEV (reference sequence). The CDR3 here is CASRSGGAYEQFF. The DNA for the CDR3 is TGTGCCAGCCGGAGCGGGGGGGCCTATGAGCAGTTCTTC.

V usage is TRBV28 and J usage is TRBJ2-1; D gene unclear. V was shortened by 7 bases and J by 6 bases, with 10 bases between the two germline ends. The CDR3 runs 12 residues. Germline lookup yields CDR1 MDHEN and CDR2 SYDVKM. The CDR3 region is CASTPPPNEQFF. The CDR3, as DNA: TGTGCCAGCACCCCCCCTCCCAATGAGCAGTTCTTC. Complete variable domain (other parts from reference TRBV28 and TRBJ2-1): DVKVTQSSRYLVKRTGEKVFLECVQDMDHENMFWYRQDPGLGLRLIYFSYDVKMKEKGDIPEGYSVSREKKERFSLILESASTNQTSMYLCASTPPPNEQFFGPGTRLTVL.

This sequence joins TRBV28 and TRBJ1-1, with D perhaps TRBD1 (6 bases). Trimming left V 5 bases short and J 4 bases short, with 14 bases between. Germline values: CDR1 MDHEN, CDR2 SYDVKM. CDR3 size: 14 residues. The CDR3 DNA sequence: TGTGCCAGCAGTCCCTTACAGGGAAGCACTGAAGCTTTCTTT. This translates into CASSPLQGSTEAFF.

The rearrangement joins TRBV18 to TRBJ2-1, with 12 nucleotides matching TRBD2. V lost 6 bases, J lost 7 bases, and 10 bases stayed unmatched. CDR1 is KGHSH and CDR2 is LQKENI in the germline V gene. The CDR3 sequence is 16 residues long. DNA for the CDR3: TGTGCCAGCTCTCCCCTAGCGGGGGGGCTGGGGAATGAGCAGTTCTTC. Protein sequence: CASSPLAGGLGNEQFF.

The V call is TRBV27, the J call TRBJ2-5; the D call may be TRBD1 or TRBD2 (5 bases each). With 2 bases removed from V and 4 bases from J, the gap between germline ends came to 11 bases. Germline V lookup: CDR1 MNHEY, CDR2 SMNVEV (reference sequence). CDR3 length: 14 residues. This CDR3 reads CASSLGGGVETQYF. CDR3 sequence (DNA): TGTGCCAGCAGTTTAGGGGGTGGGGTAGAGACCCAGTACTTC.

This clone came up once. CDR3 region: CASNRYSGGDHEQYF. DNA for the CDR3: TGTGCCAGCAACAGATATAGCGGGGGGGACCACGAGCAGTACTTC. The chain links TRBV27 to TRBJ2-5; 11 nucleotides align to TRBD2. Judging by the DNA end, TRBJ2-7 fits better; the J call may be wrong. Germline CDR1 and CDR2: MNHEY and SMNVEV (reference sequence). The CDR3 runs to 15 residues.